This TCR beta chain was profiled in a study of blood T cell repertoires in COVID-19. At the level of the study: The United States, Italy and Spain supplied acute and convalescent COVID-19 samples. T cells, B-cell-depleted T cells, or PBMCs provided the cDNA or gDNA that served as material.

Patients of the Seattle cohort, enrolled during active infection, were followed longitudinally. Germline V gene data show CDR1 as SGHNT and CDR2 as YYREEE (reference sequence). The CDR3 totals 15 residues. V was clipped by 0 bases and J by 6 bases, with 15 bases between them. Authors' data handling: It was from reference gene primer amplification that nucleated cell counts were estimated. Some clones are missing from TCRdb's copy, which holds only in-frame ones; the method was immunoSEQ multiplex PCR. That table furnishes V, J and clone size, whereas the DNA furnished D and trimming. Among 400,000 to 450,000 clones listed, approximately 89% were seen once.

The sequencing input was peripheral blood. This receptor was taken from a woman aged 40 to 50 with COVID-19, enrolled during active disease. V usage is TRBV5-4 and J usage is TRBJ1-1, with D perhaps matching TRBD1 (5 bases). The DNA for the CDR3 is TGTGCCAGCAGCTTGGTTGCAGGGAAACGGCCTGAAGCTTTCTTT. Encoded protein: CASSLVAGKRPEAFF.